A single sample is the source of the 14 T cell receptor beta chains below, sequenced in a study of CD8 T cells in Susac syndrome (dated by TCRdb to between 2018 and 2021). Libraries were built with the immunoSEQ multiplex PCR assay. RNA was extracted using the RNeasy kit, and about 0.45 to 1 ug of the RNA was reverse transcribed with random hexamers. Starting from the raw public reads, TCRdb applied fastp trimming at Q25, assembled clones with MiXCR and retained in-frame beta chains. Each CDR3 protein appears once, grouped with its most common genes and DNA. The sample includes over 350,000 distinct CDR3 sequences, with approximately 89% observed a single time. Of the sample, approximately 0.12% is held by the ten largest clones. Specimen: CD8+ T cells from PBMCs. These receptors came from a human donor with multiple sclerosis.

In this sample, this clonotype turned up a few times. V and J are TRBV12-3 or TRBV12-4 and TRBJ1-1; 8 bases align to TRBD1. Germline trimming cut 9 bases from V and 0 bases from J; bases unmatched to any gene: 6. This CDR3 contains 14 residues. Written as DNA, the CDR3 is TGTGCCAGTAGTCTGGGACAGGTGAACACTGAAGCTTTCTTT. Amino acids: CASSLGQVNTEAFF.

This clonotype occurred a few times. The genes are TRBV6-5 and TRBJ1-6; TRBD1 might be the D (5 bases). V was trimmed by 2 bases and J by 8 bases, leaving 13 bases between them. The germline CDR1 and CDR2 sequences are MNHEY and SVGAGI. The CDR3 sequence is 15 residues long. The CDR3 bases are TGTGCCAGCAGTTACGGGCCAGGGCAGGATTCACCCCTCCACTTT. This translates into CASSYGPGQDSPLHF.

The count of this clonotype is one. The chain combines TRBV25-1 with TRBJ1-5; D unclear. Between the trimmed V and J ends, which lost 1 base and 6 bases, there was a span of 10 bases. The CDR3 length is 14 residues. Per the germline V gene, CDR1 is MGHDK and CDR2 is SYGVNS. This CDR3 is CASSEFGEPQPQHF. The CDR3 DNA follows: TGTGCCAGCAGTGAATTCGGGGAGCCTCAGCCCCAGCATTTT.

The chain is built from TRBV4-1 and TRBJ2-5; no clear D gene. This CDR3 comprises 14 residues. CDR1 and CDR2 (germline): MGHRA, YSYEKL. V was pared by 1 base and J by 2 bases, with 8 bases between. The CDR3 DNA follows: TGCGCCAGCAGCCAAGTTGGCATACAAGAGACCCAGTACTTC. Translated: CASSQVGIQETQYF.

The chain couples TRBV7-9 to TRBJ2-1, with 9 bases aligning to TRBD1. Trimming removed 5 bases from V and 3 bases from J; junction bases left unmatched: 8. CDR3 length: 16 residues. The germline V gene has CDR1 SEHNR and CDR2 FQNEAQ (reference sequence). The CDR3 spells CASSPKGDRVYNEQFF. The CDR3 bases are TGTGCCAGCAGCCCCAAGGGGGACAGGGTCTACAATGAGCAGTTCTTC.

The chain joins TRBV27 to TRBJ2-1; D may be TRBD1 (7 bases). In germline, CDR1 is MNHEY, CDR2 SMNVEV (reference sequence). The CDR3 length is 16 residues. V was shortened by 2 bases and J by 8 bases, with 19 bases between the two germline ends. DNA of the CDR3: TGTGCCAGCAGTTTAGGCGCGGCAGGGGGGAGTGATGAGCAGTTCTTC. This sequence encodes CASSLGAAGGSDEQFF.

V gene TRBV11-2 combines with J gene TRBJ1-1; D gene ambiguous. Germline-derived CDR1 and CDR2 are SGHAT and FQNNGV. V lost 5 bases to trimming and J lost 7 bases, with 8 bases between them. This CDR3 spans 11 amino acids. CDR3 in amino acids: CASSPGHEAFF. The CDR3 DNA reads TGTGCCAGCAGCCCCGGCCATGAAGCTTTCTTT.

The chain is built from TRBV27 and TRBJ2-1; D not certain. Germline V lookup: CDR1 MNHEY, CDR2 SMNVEV (reference sequence). There are 15 residues in the CDR3. V dropped 7 bases and J dropped 2 bases, with 15 bases sitting between them. This CDR3 is CASTPLGGTYNEQFF. CDR3 nucleotides: TGTGCCAGCACTCCCCTCGGCGGAACCTACAATGAGCAGTTCTTC.

The V gene is TRBV6-2 or TRBV6-3, the J gene TRBJ2-7, with no clear D. CDR1 and CDR2 from the germline V gene are MNHEY and SVGEGT. The CDR3 has 10 residues. V dropped 7 bases and J dropped 7 bases, with 8 bases sitting between them. The CDR3 loop reads CASTRGEQYF. DNA for the CDR3: TGTGCCAGCACCCGTGGGGAGCAGTACTTC.

V gene TRBV9 combines with J gene TRBJ2-1; either TRBD1 or TRBD2 may supply D (5 bases each). The germline V and J ends were trimmed by 4 bases and 5 bases, with 22 bases remaining between them. CDR3 size: 17 residues. Germline CDR1 SGDLS, CDR2 YYNGEE. The DNA of the CDR3 is TGTGCCAGCAGCCTCAGGGAGTGGGCCACGGAGGACAATGAGCAGTTCTTC. Protein: CASSLREWATEDNEQFF.

This chain links TRBV12-3 or TRBV12-4 with TRBJ1-2; D perhaps matches TRBD1 (5 bases). CDR3 length equals 13 residues. Deletions cut 8 bases from V and 8 bases from J, with 18 bases between. CDR3 nucleotides: TGTGCCAGCTGGTCGGGGGGAGGAGACGGCTACACCTTC. Protein: CASWSGGGDGYTF.

This clonotype was observed once. The CDR3 loop is CASSLGLYLSYEQYF. The CDR3 DNA follows: TGTGCCAGCAGCTTAGGACTTTACCTCTCCTACGAGCAGTACTTC. The V call is TRBV7-2, the J call TRBJ2-7; D not certain. V was trimmed by 1 base and J by 0 bases, leaving 10 bases between them. The germline V gene encodes CDR1 SGHTA and CDR2 FQGNSA. The CDR3 has 15 amino acids.

In its sample, this clonotype was seen once. This sequence joins TRBV5-6 and TRBJ2-7, with D possibly TRBD2 on 6 matching bases. Germline V gene sequence: CDR1 SGHDT, CDR2 YYEEEE. The V gene lost 4 bases and the J gene lost 0 bases, with 20 bases spanning the gap. The CDR3 is made up of 17 amino acids. This chain's CDR3 is CASSPEGGLPASYEQYF. In DNA, the CDR3 is TGTGCCAGCAGCCCGGAGGGTGGACTACCCGCCTCCTACGAGCAGTACTTC.

This chain connects TRBV11-2 to TRBJ1-1; D gene uncertain. Germline-derived CDR1 and CDR2 are SGHAT and FQNNGV. CDR3 length: 13 residues. Trimming left V 3 bases short and J 5 bases short, with 10 bases between. CDR3 DNA: TGTGCCAGCAGCTTTGGGTACAATACTGAAGCTTTCTTT. As protein: CASSFGYNTEAFF. The full variable domain, rest sourced from reference TRBV11-2 and TRBJ1-1, is EAGVAQSPRYKIIEKRQSVAFWCNPISGHATLYWYQQILGQGPKLLIQFQNNGVVDDSQLPKDRFSAERLKGVDSTLKIQPAKLEDSAVYLCASSFGYNTEAFFGQGTRLTVV.